This T cell receptor beta chain was captured in a study of identical twins. On this clonotype itself: The antigen is not known.

General study points: Zero-insertion analyses could be partly confounded by invariant MAIT and iNKT cells. There were fewer insertions in abundant cord blood beta clonotypes, but memory repertoires showed no such pattern. Conclusions were based on cross-sectional statistical analysis, without following the same donors.

The CDR3 has 14 residues. Trimming took off 3 bases at V and 5 bases at J, with 12 bases between the two ends. CDR1 is SGHRS, CDR2 YFSETQ, per germline. TCRdb used MiXCR to reprocess the 5' RACE reads, holding one entry per CDR3 protein. The table has hundreds of thousands of distinct CDR3 sequences, roughly 18% seen once. The data were also submitted as part of a second study, on T cells expressing NK-cell markers. This second report adds: The authors derived TCR beta repertoires from sorted CD3+CD56+NKG2C+, CD3+CD56+NKG2C- and CD3+CD56-NKG2C+ T cells.

This receptor was obtained from a woman in her late teens or twenties in good health. Sequenced: PBMCs. V is TRBV5-1 and J is TRBJ2-1, with D maybe TRBD2 (5 bases). CDR3 residues: CASSSDGINNEQFF. For the CDR3, the DNA is TGCGCCAGCAGCTCGGACGGGATAAACAATGAGCAGTTCTTC.